This passage covers 20 T cell receptor beta chains from one sample sequenced in a study of OX40 agonist ivuxolimab in advanced cancers. Assay used: immunoSEQ multiplex PCR; TCRdb lists only in-frame clones, some missing. Of some 30,000 clones in the sample, roughly 89% are singletons; the top ten hold 0.8% to 1%. Sequencing was performed on CD4+ or CD8+ T cells sorted from blood, taken in a trial of the OX40 agonist ivuxolimab. The source is an adult with an advanced solid tumor such as melanoma, head and neck, liver or kidney cancer.

This clone showed up just once. The V and J genes are TRBV15 and TRBJ2-1; TRBD2 agrees at 11 bases. This CDR3 has 19 residues. Trimming at V came to 3 bases and at J to 2 bases, leaving 12 bases not matched to a gene. Looked up from germline, CDR1 is LNHNV and CDR2 is YYDKDF (reference sequence). The chain's CDR3 is CATSSYGTSGLGTYNEQFF. CDR3 DNA: TGTGCCACCAGCAGCTACGGGACTAGCGGCCTGGGAACCTACAATGAGCAGTTCTTC.

The chain is built from TRBV5-4 and TRBJ1-5; D gene unclear. From germline, CDR1 is SGHNT and CDR2 YYREEE (reference sequence). V lost 0 bases and J lost 4, with 5 bases in between. This CDR3 spans 13 amino acids. CDR3 residues: CASSLVPNQPQHF. The CDR3 nucleotides read TGTGCCAGCAGCTTGGTTCCTAATCAGCCCCAGCATTTT.

The chain carries TRBV9 and TRBJ2-1; D unclear. Trimming left V 2 bases short and J 1 base short, with 10 bases between. CDR3 length: 15 residues. Looked up from germline, CDR1 is SGDLS and CDR2 is YYNGEE. CDR3 region: CASSVQPNSYNEQFF. The CDR3 DNA sequence: TGTGCCAGCAGCGTCCAGCCGAATTCCTACAATGAGCAGTTCTTC.

J is TRBJ2-7 and V is TRBV27, with D unresolved. Between the trimmed V and J ends, which lost 6 bases and 2 bases, there was a span of 17 bases. Per germline, CDR1 MNHEY and CDR2 SMNVEV (reference sequence). This CDR3 is built from 15 residues. CDR3: CASSRLSTRPYEQYF. The CDR3 DNA reads as TGTGCCAGCAGCCGCCTAAGTACTCGCCCCTACGAGCAGTACTTC.

The chain carries TRBV4-3 and TRBJ1-2; possibly TRBD1 for D (5 bases). Germline V gives CDR1 LGHNA, CDR2 YSLEER. Deletions cut 0 bases from V and 7 bases from J, with 21 bases between. CDR3 length: 17 amino acids. The CDR3 nucleotides are TGCGCCAGCAGCCAAGAAACGATGCGGGGGTTGGGCAGTGGCTACACCTTC. Protein product: CASSQETMRGLGSGYTF.

This chain uses TRBV9 with TRBJ2-5; 8 bases match TRBD2. The J segment lost 2 bases and the V segment lost 0 bases, leaving 3 bases of the junction unmatched. Germline values: CDR1 SGDLS, CDR2 YYNGEE. The CDR3 has 15 residues. Here the CDR3 DNA reads TGTGCCAGCAGCGTAGCGGGGGGGCTTCAAGAGACCCAGTACTTC. Residues: CASSVAGGLQETQYF.

The V and J genes are TRBV5-1 and TRBJ2-3; no clear D gene. The CDR3 contains 14 residues. Trimming left V 10 bases short and J 2 bases short, with 17 bases between. CDR1 SGHRS and CDR2 YFSETQ come from the germline V gene. CDR3 loop: CASSYGRPTDTQYF. The CDR3 DNA reads as TGCGCCTCCTCCTACGGCAGGCCCACAGATACGCAGTATTTT.

The chain carries TRBV6-4 and TRBJ1-6; 8 nucleotides align to TRBD1. Unmatched junction bases numbered 7, after V lost 7 bases and J lost 8 bases. CDR1 is MRHNA, CDR2 SNTAGT, per germline. The CDR3 contains 14 residues. The CDR3 protein is CASTAGTGDSPLHF. The CDR3, as DNA: TGTGCCAGCACCGCAGGGACAGGAGATTCACCCCTCCACTTT.

The gene calls are TRBV25-1 and TRBJ2-1, with D tentatively TRBD2 (6 bases). Germline lookup yields CDR1 MGHDK and CDR2 SYGVNS. V was trimmed by 3 bases and J by 4 bases, leaving 13 bases between them. The CDR3 length is 15 residues. In nucleotides, the CDR3 is TGTGCCAGCAGTGATTGGCTAGCGCTTTACAATGAGCAGTTCTTC. It specifies CASSDWLALYNEQFF.

This clone has more than one count but fewer than ten. V is TRBV30 and J is TRBJ1-1; weak D call: TRBD1 (5 bases). The CDR3 sequence is 13 residues long. The germline CDR1 and CDR2 sequences are GTSNPN and SVGIG (reference sequence). The V and J ends lost 0 bases and 4 bases respectively, with 9 bases between them. The CDR3: CAWSVRGGTEAFF. CDR3 coding DNA: TGTGCCTGGAGTGTAAGGGGCGGCACTGAAGCTTTCTTT.

In nucleotides, the CDR3 is TGTGCCAGCAGTGAAGGTTTCGCAGGGGGCTTAAACTCCTACGAGCAGTACTTC. Amino acid sequence: CASSEGFAGGLNSYEQYF. V gene TRBV2 combines with J gene TRBJ2-7, with 8 nucleotides matching TRBD1. Germline CDR1 reads SNHLY; CDR2 reads FYNNEI. This CDR3 spans 18 amino acids. The V gene end was trimmed by 1 base and the J gene end by 0 bases; junction bases not matched to a gene: 11.

The genes are TRBV5-4 and TRBJ2-3, with TRBD2 as a possible D gene (7 bases). Germline CDR1 SGHNT, CDR2 YYREEE (reference sequence). This CDR3 spans 14 amino acids. Between the trimmed V and J ends, which lost 5 bases and 3 bases, there was a span of 13 bases. The CDR3 reads CASRGGGVTDTQYF. CDR3 nucleotide sequence: TGTGCCAGCAGGGGCGGGGGCGTGACAGATACGCAGTATTTT.

This chain links TRBV15 with TRBJ1-2; D is undetermined. V was cut by 0 bases and J by 5 bases, with 7 bases left in between. The CDR3 is 13 amino acids. The germline V gene encodes CDR1 LNHNV and CDR2 YYDKDF (reference sequence). CDR3 nucleotide sequence: TGTGCCACCAGCAGAGATCAATCGTATGGCTACACCTTC. Encoded protein: CATSRDQSYGYTF.

The chain joins TRBV10-2 to TRBJ1-6, with D possibly being TRBD1 (5 bases). CDR1 and CDR2 from the germline V gene are WSHSY and SAAADI. The V end was cut by 2 bases, the J end by 10 bases, with 15 bases between. This CDR3 comprises 15 residues. The CDR3 region is CASSETAGSGSPLHF. In nucleotides, the CDR3 is TGCGCCAGCAGTGAGACTGCGGGGTCAGGGTCACCCCTCCACTTT.

The chain is built from TRBV5-6 and TRBJ1-6; D unclear. The V end lost 0 bases, the J end lost 7 bases, and 8 bases lay between the germline ends. The CDR3 has 14 amino acids. The V gene's germline CDR1 is SGHDT and CDR2 YYEEEE. The CDR3 nucleotides read TGTGCCAGCAGCTTGGGTCTTCGCAATTCACCCCTCCACTTT. It is translated as CASSLGLRNSPLHF.

The V gene is TRBV5-1, the J gene TRBJ1-5, with a weak D call TRBD1 (6 bases). Germline CDR1 reads SGHRS; CDR2 reads YFSETQ. The CDR3 extends over 16 amino acids. Trimming stripped 0 bases from V and 0 bases from J, with 10 bases between. Written as DNA, the CDR3 is TGCGCCAGCAGCTTGGATGGACAGTCTAGCAATCAGCCCCAGCATTTT. Protein: CASSLDGQSSNQPQHF.

This clone is a singleton in its sample. V gene TRBV7-9 combines with J gene TRBJ2-1; D is undetermined. Per the germline V gene, CDR1 is SEHNR and CDR2 is FQNEAQ (reference sequence). The CDR3 has 15 residues. Trimming took 5 bases from V and 0 from J, leaving 11 bases between them. The CDR3 reads CASSPKGISYNEQFF. The CDR3, as DNA: TGTGCCAGCAGCCCAAAGGGAATCTCCTACAATGAGCAGTTCTTC. The full variable domain, rest sourced from reference TRBV7-9 and TRBJ2-1, is DTGVSQNPRHKITKRGQNVTFRCDPISEHNRLYWYRQTLGQGPEFLTYFQNEAQLEKSRLLSDRFSAERPKGSFSTLEIQRTEQGDSAMYLCASSPKGISYNEQFFGPGTRLTVL.

The chain employs TRBV28 and TRBJ2-5; TRBD2 matches at 7 bases. The assigned J gene may be wrong: the sequence end matches TRBJ2-7 better. CDR1 and CDR2 from the germline V gene are MDHEN and SYDVKM. The CDR3 length is 14 residues. The chain's CDR3 is CASSLRGRAYEQYF. In DNA form, the CDR3 reads TGTGCCAGCAGTTTGCGGGGGAGGGCCTACGAGCAGTACTTC.

The chain employs TRBV5-1 and TRBJ2-3, with D unresolved. V lost 0 bases to trimming and J lost 2 bases, with 1 base between them. Germline lookup yields CDR1 SGHRS and CDR2 YFSETQ. The CDR3 is 12 residues long. CDR3 residues: CASSLATDTQYF. The CDR3 DNA is TGCGCCAGCAGCTTGGCCACAGATACGCAGTATTTT.

The rearrangement joins TRBV9 to TRBJ1-4; D possibly corresponds to TRBD1 (5 bases). The CDR3 loop spans 15 amino acids. CDR1 is SGDLS, CDR2 YYNGEE, per germline. Trimming took 0 bases from V and 8 from J, leaving 14 bases between them. The CDR3 DNA is TGTGCCAGCAGCGTAGATGGGACTACGGGGGAAAAACTGTTTTTT. It yields the protein CASSVDGTTGEKLFF.